A selection of T cell receptor beta chains follows, all from one sample in a study of T cell responses to AZD1222 COVID-19 vaccine. The assay was immunoSEQ multiplex PCR, and TCRdb's table has in-frame clones only and misses some. Of under 150,000 clones in the sample, 90% to 95% are singletons; the top ten hold approximately 5%. The input for sequencing was peripheral blood, taken on day 0 of AZD1222 vaccination. The receptors were gathered from an adult in good health. CDR3s include the opening cysteine and the closing phenylalanine or tryptophan. A D gene is named only where the DNA matches it firmly. A row's size may be missing; if present it is once, few, many or a size class.

V gene,J gene,clone size,D gene,CDR3 protein,CDR3 DNA
TRBV18,TRBJ2-6,-,-,CASSPPASGANVLTF,TGTGCCAGCTCGCCCCCGGCTTCTGGGGCCAACGTCCTGACTTTC
TRBV27,TRBJ1-1,-,TRBD1,CASSHRGQNTEAFF,TGTGCCAGCAGTCACAGGGGTCAGAACACTGAAGCTTTCTTT
TRBV5-5,TRBJ2-7,-,TRBD1,CASSEGQGFSSYEQYF,TGTGCCAGCAGCGAGGGACAGGGTTTTAGCTCCTACGAGCAGTACTTC
TRBV7-9,TRBJ1-3,-,-,CASSPDGYSGNTIYF,TGTGCCAGCAGCCCGGACGGATACTCTGGAAACACCATATATTTT
TRBV5-4,TRBJ1-6,once,-,CASSLEAGAPLHF,TGTGCCAGCAGCTTGGAAGCGGGGGCACCCCTCCACTTT
TRBV7-2,TRBJ2-7,-,-,CASSSTPLSNYEQYF,TGTGCCAGCTCCTCAACCCCACTGTCGAATTACGAGCAGTACTTC
TRBV21-1,TRBJ2-7,-,-,CAIQVQGLPSYEQYF,TGTGCCATCCAAGTTCAAGGACTGCCCTCCTACGAGCAGTACTTC
TRBV7-2,TRBJ1-1,-,-,CASSVRWNTEAFF,TGTGCCAGCAGCGTGCGATGGAACACTGAAGCTTTCTTT
TRBV7-2,TRBJ2-1,-,TRBD2,CASSLVLAGEYNEQFF,TGTGCCAGCAGCTTAGTACTAGCGGGAGAGTACAATGAGCAGTTCTTC
TRBV30,TRBJ1-5,-,-,CAWTSNSNQPQHF,TGTGCCTGGACATCGAATAGCAATCAGCCCCAGCATTTT
TRBV7-9,TRBJ1-2,-,-,CASSLDSYEYYTF,TGTGCCAGCAGCTTAGATTCCTATGAGTACTACACCTTC
TRBV10-2,TRBJ1-1,-,-,CASSERLMQGFNTEAFF,TGCGCCAGCAGTGAAAGATTGATGCAGGGGTTTAACACTGAAGCTTTCTTT
TRBV28,TRBJ2-5,-,-,CASKLSGFQETQYF,TGTGCCAGCAAACTATCAGGATTCCAAGAGACCCAGTACTTC